This TCR beta chain was found in a study of T-cell reconstitution after alpha-beta-depleted transplantation in children. The germline gives CDR1 SGHVS, CDR2 FQNEAQ. Trimming removed 5 bases from V and 6 bases from J, with 11 bases in between. The CDR3 spans 12 residues. This clonotype has just a few counts. For TCRbeta, the library was prepared with unique molecular identifiers. TCRdb fed the PCR reads into MiXCR, producing one record per CDR3 protein. The sample contains some 550,000 distinct CDR3 sequences, around 17% of which appear only once. The origin of this receptor is a human donor who donated a stem cell graft to a child with acute lymphoblastic leukemia. This rearrangement joins TRBV7-8 to TRBJ2-7, with D uncertain. Sequencing was performed on PBMCs from the stem cell graft donor, taken from the stem cell graft. CDR3 nucleotides: TGTGCCAGCAGCCCCGGGTGGCCCGAGCAGTACTTC. Translating it yields CASSPGWPEQYF.